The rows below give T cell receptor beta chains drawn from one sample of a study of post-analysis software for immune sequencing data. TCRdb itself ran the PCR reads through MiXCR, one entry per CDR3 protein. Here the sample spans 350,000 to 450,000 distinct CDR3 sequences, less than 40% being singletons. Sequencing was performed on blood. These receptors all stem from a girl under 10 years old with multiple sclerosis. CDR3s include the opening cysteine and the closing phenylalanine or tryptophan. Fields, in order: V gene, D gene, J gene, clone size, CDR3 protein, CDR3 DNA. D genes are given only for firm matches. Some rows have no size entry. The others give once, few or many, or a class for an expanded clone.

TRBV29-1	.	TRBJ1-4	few	CSVLKTGEKLFF	TGCAGCGTTCTGAAGACAGGTGAAAAACTGTTTTTT
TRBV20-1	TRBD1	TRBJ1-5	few	CSARGTGRVQPQHF	TGCAGTGCTAGAGGGACAGGGAGGGTTCAGCCCCAGCATTTT
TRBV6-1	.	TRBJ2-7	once	CASSEISSYEQYF	TGTGCCAGCAGTGAGATCAGCTCCTACGAGCAGTACTTC
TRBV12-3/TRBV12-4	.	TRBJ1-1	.	CASSPGPTTEAFF	TGTGCCAGCAGCCCGGGACCCACCACTGAAGCTTTCTTT
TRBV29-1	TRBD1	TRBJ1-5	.	CSAETGSGQPQHF	TGCAGCGCGGAGACAGGGTCGGGGCAGCCCCAGCATTTT
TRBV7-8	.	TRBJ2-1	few	CASSRGGLSGSYNEQFF	TGTGCCAGCAGCCGAGGGGGGCTTTCGGGCTCATACAATGAGCAGTTCTTC
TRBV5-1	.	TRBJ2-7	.	CASSWAVGSYEQYF	TGCGCCAGCAGCTGGGCCGTCGGCTCCTACGAGCAGTACTTC
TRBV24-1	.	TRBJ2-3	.	CATSDNSASDVTDTQYF	TGTGCCACCAGTGATAACTCCGCCAGCGATGTCACAGATACGCAGTATTTT
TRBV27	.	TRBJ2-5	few	CASSYGRVGQTQYF	TGTGCCAGCAGTTATGGGAGAGTCGGACAGACCCAGTACTTC
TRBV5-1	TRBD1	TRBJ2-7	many	CASSRDRVTSYEQYF	TGCGCCAGCAGCCGTGACAGGGTCACCTCCTACGAGCAGTACTTC
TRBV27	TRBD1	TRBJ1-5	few	CASSLAGGTYQPQHF	TGTGCCAGCAGTTTAGCAGGGGGGACGTATCAGCCCCAGCATTTT
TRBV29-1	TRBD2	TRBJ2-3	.	CSGTGTSFADTPYF	TGCAGCGGTACCGGGACTAGCTTCGCAGATACGCCGTATTTT
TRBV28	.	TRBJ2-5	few	CASSLFTGETQYF	TGTGCCAGCAGTTTATTTACGGGAGAGACCCAGTACTTC
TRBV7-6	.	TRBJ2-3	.	CASSSLTRDLTDTQYF	TGTGCCAGCAGCTCGCTTACCCGGGACCTAACAGATACGCAGTATTTT
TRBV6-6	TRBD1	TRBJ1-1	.	CASSRRQGGTEAFF	TGTGCCAGCAGCCGACGACAGGGAGGCACTGAAGCTTTCTTT
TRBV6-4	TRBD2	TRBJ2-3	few	CASSPNPGGGTDTQYF	TGTGCCAGCAGCCCTAATCCGGGGGGGGGCACAGATACGCAGTATTTT